These T cell receptor beta chains were read from a single sample in a study of blood T cell repertoires in COVID-19. Clones were read by immunoSEQ multiplex PCR, and TCRdb kept only the in-frame ones, dropping some. The table shows 200,000 to 250,000 clones, with around 89% occurring only once. Sequencing used peripheral blood. The receptors stem from a woman aged 25 to 39 with COVID-19, enrolled during active disease. Each CDR3 is given with its conserved first and last residue. A D gene is named only where the DNA matches it firmly. Where a row states a size, it is once, few, many or the class of an expanded clone; other rows omit it.

J: TRBJ2-2
size: -
D: TRBD2
V: TRBV28
DNA: TGTGCCAGCAGCCTTACTAGCGGGAGTTGGACCGGGGAGCTGTTTTTT
CDR3: CASSLTSGSWTGELFF

J: TRBJ2-2
size: -
D: -
V: TRBV6-6
DNA: TGTGCCAGCAGTCGACTAGAGACAGCGAACACCGGGGAGCTGTTTTTT
CDR3: CASSRLETANTGELFF

J: TRBJ1-1
size: few
D: TRBD1
V: TRBV13
DNA: TGTGCCAGCAGCTTAGAATTTCAGGGGGCTGAAGCTTTCTTT
CDR3: CASSLEFQGAEAFF

J: TRBJ2-5
size: -
D: TRBD2
V: TRBV7-6
DNA: TGTGCCAGCATCGGGGGGGCTAGCGGGGACTACTCCCAAGAGACCCAGTACTTC
CDR3: CASIGGASGDYSQETQYF

J: TRBJ2-7
size: -
D: TRBD1
V: TRBV5-6
DNA: TGTGCCAGCAGCTTGTATAGGGGGCGTCTTGTTGAGCAGTACTTC
CDR3: CASSLYRGRLVEQYF

J: TRBJ2-7
size: -
D: TRBD2
V: TRBV6-5
DNA: TGTGCCAGCAGTTTGGTAGCGGGGGCCCAATACGAGCAGTACTTC
CDR3: CASSLVAGAQYEQYF

J: TRBJ2-1
size: -
D: -
V: TRBV3-1/TRBV3-2
DNA: TGTGCCAGCAGCCCTCGAAGAGGGATCCGTGGCTCCTACAATGAGCAGTTCTTC
CDR3: CASSPRRGIRGSYNEQFF

J: TRBJ2-5
size: once
D: TRBD2
V: TRBV24-1
DNA: TGTGCCACCAGTGATGCGCGGGAGGGCCTGCGAGAGACCCAGTACTTC
CDR3: CATSDAREGLRETQYF

J: TRBJ2-3
size: -
D: TRBD2
V: TRBV5-6
DNA: TGTGCCAGCAGCTTGGGCGCGGGAGATAGGACAGATACGCAGTATTTT
CDR3: CASSLGAGDRTDTQYF

J: TRBJ2-1
size: -
D: -
V: TRBV3-1/TRBV3-2
DNA: TGTGCCAGCAGCCAAGATTTCGGTAGGGGTCTGAATGAGCAGTTCTTC
CDR3: CASSQDFGRGLNEQFF

J: TRBJ1-2
size: -
D: -
V: TRBV12-3/TRBV12-4
DNA: TGTGCCAGCAGTTTAGACAGGTTCGGCTACACCTTC
CDR3: CASSLDRFGYTF

J: TRBJ1-2
size: -
D: -
V: TRBV7-2
DNA: TGTGCCAGCAGCTTAGCGAGGCCCAACTATGGCTACACCTTC
CDR3: CASSLARPNYGYTF

J: TRBJ1-2
size: few
D: -
V: TRBV12-2
DNA: TGTGCAAGTCGCTTAATGAAAGCAAACTATGGCTACACCTTC
CDR3: CASRLMKANYGYTF

J: TRBJ2-7
size: -
D: TRBD1
V: TRBV7-9
DNA: TGTGCCAGCAGCACCCGGGACAGGGGGCTAATCGGCGGCGAGCAGTACTTC
CDR3: CASSTRDRGLIGGEQYF

J: TRBJ1-1
size: once
D: TRBD1
V: TRBV19
DNA: TGTGCCAGTAGCGCCGGGACAGGGGGGGCCAACACTGAAGCTTTCTTT
CDR3: CASSAGTGGANTEAFF

J: TRBJ2-4
size: -
D: -
V: TRBV7-9
DNA: TGTGCCAGCAGCCCAGCAGACAGCAGAAACATTCAGTACTTC
CDR3: CASSPADSRNIQYF

J: TRBJ2-1
size: -
D: -
V: TRBV10-1
DNA: TGCGCCAGCAGCGCTAGCTTGTCCGGGTACAATGAGCAGTTCTTC
CDR3: CASSASLSGYNEQFF

J: TRBJ1-2
size: -
D: -
V: TRBV18
DNA: TGTGCCAGCTCACGAGCCAGGGAGGGACGGGAAAATTATGGCTACACCTTC
CDR3: CASSRAREGRENYGYTF

J: TRBJ1-2
size: once
D: TRBD1
V: TRBV29-1
DNA: TGCAGCGTCCCTGGACAGGGGGCGAACGGCTACACCTTC
CDR3: CSVPGQGANGYTF

J: TRBJ2-5
size: -
D: -
V: TRBV7-9
DNA: TGTGCCAGCAGCCCGACGGGCAGGGTCCAAGAGACCCAGTACTTC
CDR3: CASSPTGRVQETQYF

J: TRBJ1-3
size: -
D: TRBD1
V: TRBV18
DNA: TGTGCCAGCTCACCATGGACAGGGTTGAAGGATGGAAACACCATATATTTT
CDR3: CASSPWTGLKDGNTIYF

J: TRBJ2-2
size: -
D: -
V: TRBV3-1/TRBV3-2
DNA: TGTGCCAGCAGCCCCAAAGGCATCGCGGACGGGGAGCTGTTTTTT
CDR3: CASSPKGIADGELFF

J: TRBJ2-1
size: few
D: TRBD1
V: TRBV6-4
DNA: TGTGCCAGCAGTGAAGGAGACAGGGGGGCCAATGAGCAGTTCTTC
CDR3: CASSEGDRGANEQFF

J: TRBJ2-2
size: -
D: TRBD2
V: TRBV4-2
DNA: TGTGCCTCAGGAGCGAGCGGGGTCGCGAACACCGGGGAGCTGTTTTTT
CDR3: CASGASGVANTGELFF

J: TRBJ1-6
size: -
D: -
V: TRBV9
DNA: TGTGCCAGCAGCGTAGGAGGGAGGGCCTATAATTCACCCCTCCACTTT
CDR3: CASSVGGRAYNSPLHF

J: TRBJ1-4
size: once
D: -
V: TRBV5-4
DNA: TGTGCCAGCAGCTTTTCACTGCAGGGCGCGGCTAATGAAAAACTGTTTTTT
CDR3: CASSFSLQGAANEKLFF

J: TRBJ1-4
size: once
D: -
V: TRBV3-1/TRBV3-2
DNA: TGTGCCAGCAGCCAAAACGTGGTGGGGGCAGGGAACGAAAAACTGTTTTTT
CDR3: CASSQNVVGAGNEKLFF

J: TRBJ1-3
size: few
D: -
V: TRBV7-8
DNA: TGTGCCAGCAGCTTAGCGGAGGGGAGTTCTGGAAACACCATATATTTT
CDR3: CASSLAEGSSGNTIYF

J: TRBJ1-6
size: few
D: TRBD1
V: TRBV7-9
DNA: TGTGCCAGCAGCCCCCAGGGGGAGAAGTATTCACCCCTCCACTTT
CDR3: CASSPQGEKYSPLHF